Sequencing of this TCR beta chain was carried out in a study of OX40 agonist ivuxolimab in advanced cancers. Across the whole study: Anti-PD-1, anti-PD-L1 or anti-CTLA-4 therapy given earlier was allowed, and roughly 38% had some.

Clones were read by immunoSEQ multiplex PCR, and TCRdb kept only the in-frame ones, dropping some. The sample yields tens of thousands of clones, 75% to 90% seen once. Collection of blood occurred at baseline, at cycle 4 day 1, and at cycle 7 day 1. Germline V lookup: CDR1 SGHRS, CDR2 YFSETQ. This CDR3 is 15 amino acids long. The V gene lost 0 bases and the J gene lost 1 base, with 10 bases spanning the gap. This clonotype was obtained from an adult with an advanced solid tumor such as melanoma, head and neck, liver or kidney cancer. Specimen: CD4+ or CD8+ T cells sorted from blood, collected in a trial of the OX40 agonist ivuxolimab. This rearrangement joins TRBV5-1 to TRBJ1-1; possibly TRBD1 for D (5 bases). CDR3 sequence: CASSLEVGRNTEAFF. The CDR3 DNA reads TGCGCCAGCAGCTTGGAAGTGGGGCGGAACACTGAAGCTTTCTTT.